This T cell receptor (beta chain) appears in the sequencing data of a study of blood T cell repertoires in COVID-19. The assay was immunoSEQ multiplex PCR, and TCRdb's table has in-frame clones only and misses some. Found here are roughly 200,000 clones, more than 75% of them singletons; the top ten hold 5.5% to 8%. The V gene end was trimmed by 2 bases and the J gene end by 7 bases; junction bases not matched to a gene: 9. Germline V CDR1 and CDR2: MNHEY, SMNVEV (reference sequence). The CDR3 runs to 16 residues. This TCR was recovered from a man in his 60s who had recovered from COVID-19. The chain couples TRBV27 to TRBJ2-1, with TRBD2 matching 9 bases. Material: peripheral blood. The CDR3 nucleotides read TGTGCCAGCAGTTTAGTATCCAGCGGGAGGAGGAATGAGCAGTTCTTC. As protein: CASSLVSSGRRNEQFF.